This T cell receptor beta chain was profiled in a study of early T cells in non-severe SARS-CoV-2 infection. Unique molecular identifiers were affixed to single, distinct cDNA molecules. TCRdb reprocessed the 5' RACE reads with MiXCR, giving one entry per CDR3 protein. The sample has around 94,000 distinct CDR3 sequences; under 15% are singletons. Germline assignment: CDR1 LGHDT and CDR2 YNNKEL (reference sequence). V lost 2 bases and J lost 10; bases outside the gene matches: 3. The CDR3 extends over 13 amino acids. The receptor comes from an adult who was a healthcare worker with PCR-confirmed SARS-CoV-2 infection or an uninfected control (not recorded which). Source material: whole blood. V and J are TRBV3-1 and TRBJ2-4, with TRBD1 matching 9 bases. CDR3 amino acids: CASSQPGQGIQYF. The DNA for the CDR3 is TGTGCCAGCAGCCAACCAGGACAGGGGATTCAGTACTTC.